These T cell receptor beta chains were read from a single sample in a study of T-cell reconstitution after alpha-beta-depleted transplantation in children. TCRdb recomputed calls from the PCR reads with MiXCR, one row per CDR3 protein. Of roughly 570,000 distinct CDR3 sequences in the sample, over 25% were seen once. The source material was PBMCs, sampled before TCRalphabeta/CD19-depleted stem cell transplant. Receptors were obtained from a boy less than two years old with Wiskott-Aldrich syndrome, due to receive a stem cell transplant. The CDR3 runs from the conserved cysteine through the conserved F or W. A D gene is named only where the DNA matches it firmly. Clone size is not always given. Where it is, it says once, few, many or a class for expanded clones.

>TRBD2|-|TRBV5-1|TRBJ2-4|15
CASSQVLGGSDIQYF
TGCGCCAGCAGCCAGGTCTTGGGAGGGTCGGACATTCAGTACTTC
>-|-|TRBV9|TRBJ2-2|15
CASSVGVRSTGELFF
TGTGCCAGCAGCGTAGGAGTAAGGAGCACCGGGGAGCTGTTTTTT
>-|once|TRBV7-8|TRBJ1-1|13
CASSRGMNTEAFF
TGTGCCAGCAGCCGGGGGATGAACACTGAAGCTTTCTTT
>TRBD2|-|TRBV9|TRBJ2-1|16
CASSVGGTSGYNEQFF
TGTGCCAGCAGCGTAGGTGGGACTAGCGGCTACAATGAGCAGTTCTTC
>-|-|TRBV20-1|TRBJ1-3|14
CSATRMGIGNTIYF
TGCAGTGCTACGAGAATGGGAATAGGAAACACCATATATTTT
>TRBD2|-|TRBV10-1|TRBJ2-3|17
CASSVGKTSGSADTQYF
TGCGCCAGCAGTGTAGGGAAGACTAGCGGGAGCGCAGATACGCAGTATTTT
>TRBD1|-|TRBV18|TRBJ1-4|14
CASSRQGWDEKLFF
TGTGCCAGCTCACGACAGGGTTGGGATGAAAAACTGTTTTTT
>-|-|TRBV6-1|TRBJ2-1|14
CASSRTAGDHEQFF
TGTGCCAGCAGCCGCACCGCCGGAGATCATGAGCAGTTCTTC
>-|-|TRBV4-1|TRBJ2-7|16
CASSQVPGPDIYEQYF
TGCGCCAGCAGCCAAGTTCCGGGACCCGACATCTACGAGCAGTACTTC
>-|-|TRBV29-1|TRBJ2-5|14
CSVEYRSNGETQYF
TGCAGCGTTGAATATCGGTCGAACGGGGAGACCCAGTACTTC
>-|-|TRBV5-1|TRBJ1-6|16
CASSSGGRTYNSPLHF
TGCGCCAGCAGCTCCGGAGGACGGACTTATAATTCACCCCTCCACTTT
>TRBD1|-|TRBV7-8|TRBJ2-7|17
CASSARTGHLSSYEQYF
TGTGCCAGCAGCGCTCGGACAGGGCACCTCAGCTCCTACGAGCAGTACTTC
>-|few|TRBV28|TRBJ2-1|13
CASSYVGYNEQFF
TGTGCCAGCAGTTACGTGGGTTACAATGAGCAGTTCTTC
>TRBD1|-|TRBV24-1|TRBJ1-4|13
CATNRGRGEKLFF
TGTGCCACCAACAGGGGGCGCGGTGAAAAACTGTTTTTT
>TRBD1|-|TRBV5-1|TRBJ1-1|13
CASSWGQDTEAFF
TGCGCCAGCAGTTGGGGACAGGACACTGAAGCTTTCTTT
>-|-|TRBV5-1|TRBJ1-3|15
CASSLAWDPGNTIYF
TGCGCCAGCAGCTTGGCCTGGGACCCTGGAAACACCATATATTTT
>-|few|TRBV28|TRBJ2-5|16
CASSLKDRLYQETQYF
TGTGCCAGCAGTTTAAAAGACCGCCTGTACCAAGAGACCCAGTACTTC
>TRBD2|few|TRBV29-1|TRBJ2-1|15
CSVDGGTSGSYEQFF
TGCAGCGTTGATGGGGGGACTAGCGGGAGTTATGAGCAGTTCTTC
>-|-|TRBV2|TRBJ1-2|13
CASSEALRSGYTF
TGTGCCAGCAGTGAAGCGCTCAGGTCGGGCTACACCTTC
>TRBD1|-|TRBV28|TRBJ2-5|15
CASRNTGGWGETQYF
TGTGCCAGCAGAAACACAGGGGGATGGGGAGAGACCCAGTACTTC
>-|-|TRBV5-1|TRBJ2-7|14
CARTDLPLLWEQYF
TGCGCCAGGACCGATCTTCCCCTGCTCTGGGAGCAGTACTTC
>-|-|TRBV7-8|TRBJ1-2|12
CASSSGHYGYTF
TGTGCCAGCAGCTCCGGACACTACGGCTACACCTTC
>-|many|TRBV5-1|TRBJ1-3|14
CASSLVPNWSTIYF
TGCGCCAGCAGCTTGGTTCCAAATTGGAGCACCATATATTTT
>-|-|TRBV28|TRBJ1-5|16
CASSQPAGASNQPQHF
TGTGCCAGCAGTCAGCCTGCAGGGGCGAGCAATCAGCCCCAGCATTTT
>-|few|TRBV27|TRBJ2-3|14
CASAIRVSTDTQYF
TGTGCCAGCGCGATCAGGGTTAGCACAGATACGCAGTATTTT
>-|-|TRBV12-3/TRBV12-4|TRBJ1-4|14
CASSFMGFNEKLFF
TGTGCCAGCAGTTTCATGGGGTTTAATGAAAAACTGTTTTTT